Listed here are 13 T cell receptor beta chains from one sample, sequenced in a study of blood T cell repertoires in COVID-19. Clones were read by immunoSEQ multiplex PCR, and TCRdb kept only the in-frame ones, dropping some. The sample has more than 85,000 clones, over 75% seen once. The source material was peripheral blood. Every receptor here comes from a woman in her forties or fifties with acute or convalescent COVID-19.

The rearrangement joins TRBV2 to TRBJ2-7, with D tentatively TRBD1 (6 bases). V lost 8 bases to trimming and J lost 0 bases, with 14 bases between them. The CDR3 sequence is 14 residues long. CDR1 and CDR2 (germline): SNHLY, FYNNEI. CDR3 protein: CASVVQGISYEQYF. CDR3 in DNA: TGTGCCAGCGTAGTACAGGGCATCTCCTACGAGCAGTACTTC.

The genes are TRBV15 and TRBJ2-7; 10 nucleotides match TRBD1. CDR1 is LNHNV and CDR2 is YYDKDF in the germline V gene (reference sequence). The V segment lost 6 bases and the J segment 2 bases; nucleotides outside the gene matches: 7. The CDR3 is made up of 15 amino acids. CDR3: CATSSLGQGAYEQYF. The CDR3 DNA is TGTGCCACCAGTAGTCTTGGACAGGGGGCCTACGAGCAGTACTTC.

The chain's CDR3 is CASSAGQGRTEAFF. CDR3 sequence (DNA): TGTGCCAGTAGTGCGGGACAGGGACGCACTGAAGCTTTCTTT. The J gene is TRBJ1-1, the V gene TRBV19, with 9 bases lining up with TRBD1. The CDR3 consists of 14 residues. V lost 5 bases, J lost 4 bases, and 5 bases stayed unmatched. Germline V gene sequence: CDR1 LNHDA, CDR2 SQIVND (reference sequence). Based on the CDR3 plus reference TRBV19 and TRBJ1-1, the full variable domain is DGGITQSPKYLFRKEGQNVTLSCEQNLNHDAMYWYRQDPGQGLRLIYYSQIVNDFQKGDIAEGYSVSREKKESFPLTVTSAQKNPTAFYLCASSAGQGRTEAFFGQGTRLTVV.

This clone was seen a few times. The chain carries TRBV6-5 and TRBJ2-3; tentatively, D is TRBD2 (7 bases). Trimming shortened V by 8 bases and J by 6 bases, and 15 bases separated the two germline ends. Germline V lookup: CDR1 MNHEY, CDR2 SVGAGI. The CDR3 consists of 13 residues. CDR3 DNA: TGTGCCAGCGGACGGGGGGCCGGGGATACGCAGTATTTT. Protein sequence: CASGRGAGDTQYF.

The chain joins TRBV19 to TRBJ1-1, with 10 bases identical to TRBD1. Germline V gene lookup returns CDR1 LNHDA and CDR2 SQIVND (reference sequence). This CDR3 region has 18 residues. Trimming at V came to 5 bases and at J to 5 bases, leaving 17 bases not matched to a gene. The DNA of the CDR3 is TGTGCCAGTAGTCCCTACGGACAGGGGGAGTTAAGAAGGACTGAAGCTTTCTTT. This codes for CASSPYGQGELRRTEAFF.

This clone was detected only once. V is TRBV7-2 and J is TRBJ2-3; the D gene is possibly TRBD2 (5 bases). This CDR3 contains 12 residues. V was pared by 4 bases and J by 9 bases, with 11 bases between. CDR1 and CDR2 from the germline V gene are SGHTA and FQGNSA. CDR3 nucleotide sequence: TGTGCCAGCAGCTCACCGGGAAAGACGCAGTATTTT. Protein sequence: CASSSPGKTQYF.

The CDR3 nucleotides read TGTGCCAGCTCAGCCACAGGGGGCGAAAAACTGTTTTTT. It yields the protein CASSATGGEKLFF. The chain employs TRBV18 and TRBJ1-4, with 9 bases fitting TRBD1. J was trimmed by 8 bases and V by 5 bases; bases with no gene match: 3. The CDR3 loop spans 13 amino acids. Germline-derived CDR1 and CDR2 are KGHSH and LQKENI.

This clone was picked up a small number of times. The chain employs TRBV2 and TRBJ2-3, with D unclear. The ends were cut back, 6 bases at V and 8 bases at J, with 12 bases in the middle. Germline values: CDR1 SNHLY, CDR2 FYNNEI. The CDR3 is made up of 12 amino acids. This chain's CDR3 is CASSPQSGTQYF. The DNA for the CDR3 is TGTGCCAGCAGCCCCCAGTCTGGTACGCAGTATTTT.

The CDR3 DNA is TGTGCCAGCAGCCCTGGACAGACTTCCTATAATTCACCCCTCCACTTT. As protein: CASSPGQTSYNSPLHF. The V and J genes are TRBV5-5 and TRBJ1-6; D is perhaps TRBD1 (6 bases). Germline V gene sequence: CDR1 SGHKS, CDR2 YYEKEE (reference sequence). The CDR3 loop spans 16 amino acids. Deletions cut 4 bases from V and 1 base from J, with 12 bases between.

In this sample, this clone turned up once. V is TRBV24-1 and J is TRBJ1-1, with 8 positions matching TRBD1. CDR1 and CDR2 from the germline V gene are KGHDR and SFDVKD. J was trimmed by 7 bases and V by 3 bases; bases with no gene match: 6. The CDR3 has 14 residues. The CDR3 sequence is CATSDRDRRHEAFF. The DNA for the CDR3 is TGTGCCACCAGTGATCGGGACAGGCGCCATGAAGCTTTCTTT.

This rearrangement joins TRBV11-2 to TRBJ1-1, with 8 bases aligning to TRBD1. The ends lost 2 bases at V and 10 bases at J; junction bases unmatched: 9. The CDR3 runs 14 residues. Germline CDR1 and CDR2: SGHAT and FQNNGV. The chain's CDR3 is CASSLRGGQGGAFF. As DNA, the CDR3 is TGTGCCAGCAGCTTAAGGGGTGGACAGGGCGGAGCTTTCTTT. The full variable domain, its missing parts supplied by reference TRBV11-2 and TRBJ1-1, is EAGVAQSPRYKIIEKRQSVAFWCNPISGHATLYWYQQILGQGPKLLIQFQNNGVVDDSQLPKDRFSAERLKGVDSTLKIQPAKLEDSAVYLCASSLRGGQGGAFFGQGTRLTVV.

This clone has a handful of counts. The gene calls are TRBV7-3 and TRBJ1-2; TRBD1 matches at 7 bases. The CDR3 length is 16 residues. With V trimmed by 5 bases and J by 6 bases, 15 bases remained unmatched. The germline V gene encodes CDR1 SGHTA and CDR2 FQGTGA. The CDR3 nucleotides read TGTGCCAGCAGCCCCACGCCGGGACAGAGATTCGATGGCTACACCTTC. Translated, it gives CASSPTPGQRFDGYTF.

The chain has TRBV2 and TRBJ2-7, with 10 bases matching TRBD1. The CDR3 spans 16 residues. The V gene's germline CDR1 is SNHLY and CDR2 FYNNEI. The trim removed 4 bases at V and 2 bases at J, leaving 8 bases unmatched. The DNA of the CDR3 is TGTGCCAGCAGTGCGCCTCCGGGGACAGGGGCCTACGAGCAGTACTTC. Its translation is CASSAPPGTGAYEQYF.